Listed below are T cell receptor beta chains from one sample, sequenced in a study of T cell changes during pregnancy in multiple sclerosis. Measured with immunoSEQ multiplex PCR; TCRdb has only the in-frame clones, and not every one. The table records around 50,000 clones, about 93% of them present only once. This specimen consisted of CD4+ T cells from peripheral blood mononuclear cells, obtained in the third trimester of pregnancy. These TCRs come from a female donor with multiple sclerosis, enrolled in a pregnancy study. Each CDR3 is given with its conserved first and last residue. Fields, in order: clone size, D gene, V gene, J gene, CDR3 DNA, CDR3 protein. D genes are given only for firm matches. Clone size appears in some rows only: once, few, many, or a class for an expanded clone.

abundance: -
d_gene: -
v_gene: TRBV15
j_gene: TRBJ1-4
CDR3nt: TGTGCCACCAGCAGAGGATTACAGGGTAATGAAAAACTGTTTTTT
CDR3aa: CATSRGLQGNEKLFF

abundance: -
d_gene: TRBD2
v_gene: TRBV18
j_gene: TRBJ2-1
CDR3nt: TGTGCCAGCTCACAAGCGGGGGGGCTTAGGAATGAGCAGTTCTTC
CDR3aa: CASSQAGGLRNEQFF

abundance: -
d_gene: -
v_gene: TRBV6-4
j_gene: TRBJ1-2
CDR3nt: TGTGCCAGCAGTGCCAGCGGGGGAGACTACACCTTC
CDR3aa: CASSASGGDYTF

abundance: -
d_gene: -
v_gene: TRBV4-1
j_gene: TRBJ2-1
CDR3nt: TGCGCCAGCAGCCAAGAAGGGTGGAGGCTCCAAAATGAGCAGTTCTTC
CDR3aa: CASSQEGWRLQNEQFF

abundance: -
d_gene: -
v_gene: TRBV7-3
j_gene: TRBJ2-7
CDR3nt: TGTGCCAGCAGCTTAGCCCCAGGGGTCCCCTACGAGCAGTACTTC
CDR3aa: CASSLAPGVPYEQYF

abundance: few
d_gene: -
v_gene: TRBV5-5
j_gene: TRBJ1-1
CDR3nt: TGTGCCAGCAGCTTCGTCGGGACAATGAACACTGAAGCTTTCTTT
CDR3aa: CASSFVGTMNTEAFF

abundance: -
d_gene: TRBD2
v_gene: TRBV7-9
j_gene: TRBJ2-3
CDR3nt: TGTGCCAGCAGCTTTTCAGCGGGGGGGAACGAGGTGGCAGATACGCAGTATTTT
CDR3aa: CASSFSAGGNEVADTQYF

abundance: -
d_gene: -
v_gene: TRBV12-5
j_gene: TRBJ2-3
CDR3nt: TGTGCTAGTGGTCTCAGCACAGATACGCAGTATTTT
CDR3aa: CASGLSTDTQYF

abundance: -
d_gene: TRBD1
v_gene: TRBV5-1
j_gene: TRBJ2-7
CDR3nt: TGCGCCAGCAGTACAACAGGGGCCTCCTACGAGCAGTACTTC
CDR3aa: CASSTTGASYEQYF

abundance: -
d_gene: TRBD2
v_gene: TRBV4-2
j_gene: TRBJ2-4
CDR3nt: TGTGCCAGCAGCCAAGGGACTAGCTCAAGGACCAAAAACATTCAGTACTTC
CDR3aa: CASSQGTSSRTKNIQYF

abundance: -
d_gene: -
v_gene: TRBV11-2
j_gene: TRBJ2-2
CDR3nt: TGTGCCAGCAGCCAACAGGGTGCCGGGGAGCTGTTTTTT
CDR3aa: CASSQQGAGELFF

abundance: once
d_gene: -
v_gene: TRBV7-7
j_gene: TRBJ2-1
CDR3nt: TGTGCTAGCAGCCTACTGCCTGACAATGAGCAGTTCTTC
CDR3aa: CASSLLPDNEQFF

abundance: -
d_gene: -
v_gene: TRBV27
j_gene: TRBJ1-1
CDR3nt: TGTGCCAGCAGTTCCCTGGGGCGGGGGGCGTACACTGAAGCTTTCTTT
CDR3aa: CASSSLGRGAYTEAFF

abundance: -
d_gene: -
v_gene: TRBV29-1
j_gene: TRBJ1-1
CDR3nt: TGCAGCGCGAGAACAACGGGGGGCGGTACTGAAGCTTTCTTT
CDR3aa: CSARTTGGGTEAFF

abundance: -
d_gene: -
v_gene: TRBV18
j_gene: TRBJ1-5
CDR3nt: TGTGCCAGCTCACGAGAGCAAAATCAGCCCCAGCATTTT
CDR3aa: CASSREQNQPQHF

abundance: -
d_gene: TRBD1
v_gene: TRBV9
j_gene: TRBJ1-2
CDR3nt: TGTGCCAGCAGCGTAGCTCCCGGACAGGCTGGCTACACCTTC
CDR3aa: CASSVAPGQAGYTF

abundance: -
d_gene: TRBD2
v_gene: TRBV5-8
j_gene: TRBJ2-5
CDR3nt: TGTGCCAGCAGCTACGGGAGGCTAGCGGGGAAAGAGACCCAGTACTTC
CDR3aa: CASSYGRLAGKETQYF

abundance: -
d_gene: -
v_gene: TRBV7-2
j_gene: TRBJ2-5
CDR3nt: TGTGCCAGCAGCTTAGGGACGAACGCGGGGACCCAGTACTTC
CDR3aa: CASSLGTNAGTQYF

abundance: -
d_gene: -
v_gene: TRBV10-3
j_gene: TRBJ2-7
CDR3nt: TGTGCCATCAGTGACCCCGCAGGGAGGTTTTTCGAGCAGTACTTC
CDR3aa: CAISDPAGRFFEQYF

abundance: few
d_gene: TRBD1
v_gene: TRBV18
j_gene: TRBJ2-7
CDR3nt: TGTGCCAGCTCACCGACAGGGGACGAGCAGTACTTC
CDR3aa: CASSPTGDEQYF

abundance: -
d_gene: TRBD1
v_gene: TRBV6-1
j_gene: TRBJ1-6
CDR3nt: TGTGCCAGCAACGGACAGGGAGGCTCACCCCTCCACTTT
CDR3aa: CASNGQGGSPLHF

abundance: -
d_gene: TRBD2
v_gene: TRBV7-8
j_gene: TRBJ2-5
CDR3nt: TGTGCCAGCACCCATCGAGTAGCGGGGAAGGAGACCCAGTACTTC
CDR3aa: CASTHRVAGKETQYF

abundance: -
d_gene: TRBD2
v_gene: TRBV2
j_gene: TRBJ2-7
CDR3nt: TGTGCCAGCAGTTTAGGACTAGCGGGGACGAGCTCCTACGAGCAGTACTTC
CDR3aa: CASSLGLAGTSSYEQYF

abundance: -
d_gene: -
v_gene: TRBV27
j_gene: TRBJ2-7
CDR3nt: TGTGCCAGCAGGGACAAACACTACGAGCAGTACTTC
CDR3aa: CASRDKHYEQYF

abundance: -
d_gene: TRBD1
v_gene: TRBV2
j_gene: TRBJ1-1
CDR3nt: TGTGCCAGTAGCCGGACAGGGAGGGATGAAGCTTTCTTT
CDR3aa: CASSRTGRDEAFF

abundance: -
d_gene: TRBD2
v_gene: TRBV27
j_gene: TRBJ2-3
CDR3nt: TGTGCCAGCAGTTTACTGGGACTAGCGGATAGCACAGATACGCAGTATTTT
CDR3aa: CASSLLGLADSTDTQYF

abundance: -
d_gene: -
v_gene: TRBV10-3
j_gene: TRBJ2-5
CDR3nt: TGTGCCATCAGTGGGGGACACCTGCAAGAGACCCAGTACTTC
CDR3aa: CAISGGHLQETQYF

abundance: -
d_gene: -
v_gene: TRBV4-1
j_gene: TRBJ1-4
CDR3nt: TGCGCCAGCAGCCAACTACAGCGGTTTAATGAAAAACTGTTTTTT
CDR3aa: CASSQLQRFNEKLFF

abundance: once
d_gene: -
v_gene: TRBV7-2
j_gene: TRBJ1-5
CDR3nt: TGTGCCAGCAGCTTAGCGCCGACAGGAAAACGAAATCAGCCCCAGCATTTT
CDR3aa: CASSLAPTGKRNQPQHF

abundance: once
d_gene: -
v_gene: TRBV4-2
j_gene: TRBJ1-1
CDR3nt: TGTGCCAGCAGCCACCCGGGGAGGAACACTGAAGCTTTCTTT
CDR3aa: CASSHPGRNTEAFF

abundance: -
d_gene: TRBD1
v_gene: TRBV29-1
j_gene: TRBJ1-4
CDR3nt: TGCAGCGTCGGGGACAGGGCAACCAATGAAAAACTGTTTTTT
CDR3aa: CSVGDRATNEKLFF

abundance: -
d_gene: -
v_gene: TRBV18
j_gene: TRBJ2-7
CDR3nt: TGTGCCAGCTCACCACAGGTGCGGGAGCAGTACTTC
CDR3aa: CASSPQVREQYF

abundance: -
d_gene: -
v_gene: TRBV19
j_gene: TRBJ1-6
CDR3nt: TGTGCCAGTAGTTACCTAGCAAGCTCCTATAATTCACCCCTCCACTTT
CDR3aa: CASSYLASSYNSPLHF

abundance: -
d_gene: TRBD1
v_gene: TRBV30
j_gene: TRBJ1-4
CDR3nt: TGTGCCTGGAGTATCGGTAACCGGGACAGTTATGAAAAACTGTTTTTT
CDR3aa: CAWSIGNRDSYEKLFF

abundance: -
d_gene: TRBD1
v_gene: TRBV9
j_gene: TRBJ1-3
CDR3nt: TGTGCCAGCAGCGCCGAGGGACAGGGAACCCCTGGAAACACCATATATTTT
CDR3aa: CASSAEGQGTPGNTIYF

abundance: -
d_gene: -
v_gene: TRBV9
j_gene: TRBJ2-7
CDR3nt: TGTGCCAGCAGCGTAGTTCCAGCCTACGAGCAGTACTTC
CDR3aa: CASSVVPAYEQYF

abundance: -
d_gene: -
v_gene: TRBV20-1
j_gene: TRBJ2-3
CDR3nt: TGCAGTGCGGAGGCAGCAGATACGCAGTATTTT
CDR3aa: CSAEAADTQYF

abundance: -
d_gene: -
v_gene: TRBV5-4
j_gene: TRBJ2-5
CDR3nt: TGTGCCAGCAGCCCCGATGGCGGGGCCCAGTACTTC
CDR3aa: CASSPDGGAQYF

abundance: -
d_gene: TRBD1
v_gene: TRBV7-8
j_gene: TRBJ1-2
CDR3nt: TGTGCCAGCAGCTCGATGCGGACAGGGGGAGATGGCTACACCTTC
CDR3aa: CASSSMRTGGDGYTF

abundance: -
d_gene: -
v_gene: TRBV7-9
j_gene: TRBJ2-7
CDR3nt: TGTGCCAGCAGCACCCGGGCCTACGAGCAGTACTTC
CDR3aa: CASSTRAYEQYF